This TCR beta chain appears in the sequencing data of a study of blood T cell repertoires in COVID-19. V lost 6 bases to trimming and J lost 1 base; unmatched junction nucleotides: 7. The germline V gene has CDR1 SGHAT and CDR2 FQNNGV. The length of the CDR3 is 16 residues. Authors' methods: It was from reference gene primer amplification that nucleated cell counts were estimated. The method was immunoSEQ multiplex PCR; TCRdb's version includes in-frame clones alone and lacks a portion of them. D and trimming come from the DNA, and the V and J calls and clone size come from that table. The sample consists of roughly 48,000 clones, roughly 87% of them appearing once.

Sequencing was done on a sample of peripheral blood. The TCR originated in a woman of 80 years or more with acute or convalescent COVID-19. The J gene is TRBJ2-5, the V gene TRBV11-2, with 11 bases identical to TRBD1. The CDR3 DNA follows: TGTGCCAGCAGTACCGGACAGGGGGCTGTCCAAGAGACCCAGTACTTC. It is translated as CASSTGQGAVQETQYF.